Included here is one T cell receptor (beta chain) sequence, with context. What antigen it recognizes has not been identified. No base qualities exist here, and no much larger clone lies one base off it. These data originate in a study of T cells in Graves' hyperthyroidism and ophthalmopathy (dated by TCRdb to 2018 to 2020). General notes on the study: To identify TCR V-J signatures that set the groups apart, the researchers used a discovery cohort of more than 95 patients, made up of roughly 45 with Graves' ophthalmopathy and 55 to 65 with stable Graves' hyperthyroidism. In addition, the study compared T-cell repertoires in thyroid tissue and in blood from several Graves' hyperthyroidism patients. The roughly 91 discovery patients were randomly divided into training and test sets at a 7:3 ratio. The paper describes TCR Vbeta CDR3 sequencing of around 130 peripheral blood samples, made up of around 41 ophthalmopathy patients, over 70 hyperthyroidism patients and some 17 progressor patients. Prospective prediction of ophthalmopathy was tested in an independent validation cohort consisting of some 19 hyperthyroidism patients and approximately 16 patients who later progressed to ophthalmopathy. Once sampling was done, hyperthyroidism patients were given methimazole at a starting dose of 30 mg daily, whereas ophthalmopathy patients were given high-dose intravenous methylprednisolone. Results the study describes overall, beyond this receptor: A 13 V-J signature model separated ophthalmopathy from stable hyperthyroidism, with around 90% sensitivity and around 84% specificity in cross-validation and 80%/75% in testing. In validation, progression to ophthalmopathy was predicted by the model with 65% to 71% sensitivity and roughly 76% specificity, a median of approximately 6.5 months before onset. No statistical method was used to set the sample size in advance, and investigators knew the group allocation. Most expanded thyroid clonotypes (frequency above 0.001) were also detected in blood, a finding suggesting that blood repertoires may reflect thyroid immune responses.

Patients with uncontrolled infections, other autoimmune diseases, pregnancy or lactation were excluded. Diagnoses were based on clinical symptoms, serum thyroxine and TRAb, thyroid ultrasound and orbital computed tomography. Trizol reagent was used to extract total RNA, and RNA quality was then checked on an Agilent 2100 Bioanalyzer. The cysteine opens and the phenylalanine closes a CDR3 of 16 amino acids. CDR3 DNA only is kept here, 48 bases in frame from base 1. A distance of 17 bases separates the germline ends of V and J, which lose 5 bases and 1 base respectively. TCR beta CDR3 regions were amplified from RNA transcripts. A first-round RT-PCR of the TCR CDR3 used the HTBI primer set with the Qiagen OneStep RT-PCR kit. The libraries were constructed in a second round of multiplex PCR and then size-selected and purified. Paired-end sequencing of the libraries was performed with 100 bp reads on an Illumina HiSeq2000. In the source study's methods: Raw data were processed with SOAPnuke, discarding reads with adapters, uncalled bases, mean Phred below 15, or no exact constant-primer or identifier match. COPE v1.2.5 was used to merge high-quality paired reads, and clonotypes were defined as unique nucleotide sequences. MiTCR v1.1 was used to align clonotypes to the IMGT TRBV, TRBD and TRBJ reference segments. Only V-J combinations with frequency above 0.0001, covering 99.2% of repertoires, were analysed. A TCS score was defined as the ratio between F50 (clonal expansion) and ExV (chaos), using BLOSUM62-based TCRdist between CDR3 peptides within each V-J. Welch's t-statistics and random forest reduced some 510 V-J features to under 15, which were used in a naive Bayes classifier (R e1071). Thyroid-blood repertoire similarity was quantified with the Morisita-Horn index. TCRdb itself trimmed the public reads at Q25 with fastp, ran MiXCR and retained productive beta chains. Identical CDR3 proteins give one entry, which carries the most common genes and DNA. These V and J calls rely on TCRdb rather than the paper's analysis. Here the sample has roughly 510,000 distinct CDR3 sequences; 35% to 50% occur a single time. The ten largest make up about 43% of the sample.

The chain is encoded by TRBV12-3 or TRBV12-4 joined to TRBJ2-5, with the D gene uncertain. Sequenced material: peripheral blood or thyroid tissue (not recorded which). The TCR comes from an adult woman with Graves' disease, either hyperthyroidism or ophthalmopathy (not recorded which). The CDR3 protein sequence reads: CASSPLGWASQETQYF. The DNA reads as follows: TGTGCCAGCAGTCCGCTCGGTTGGGCATCCCAAGAGACCCAGTACTTC.